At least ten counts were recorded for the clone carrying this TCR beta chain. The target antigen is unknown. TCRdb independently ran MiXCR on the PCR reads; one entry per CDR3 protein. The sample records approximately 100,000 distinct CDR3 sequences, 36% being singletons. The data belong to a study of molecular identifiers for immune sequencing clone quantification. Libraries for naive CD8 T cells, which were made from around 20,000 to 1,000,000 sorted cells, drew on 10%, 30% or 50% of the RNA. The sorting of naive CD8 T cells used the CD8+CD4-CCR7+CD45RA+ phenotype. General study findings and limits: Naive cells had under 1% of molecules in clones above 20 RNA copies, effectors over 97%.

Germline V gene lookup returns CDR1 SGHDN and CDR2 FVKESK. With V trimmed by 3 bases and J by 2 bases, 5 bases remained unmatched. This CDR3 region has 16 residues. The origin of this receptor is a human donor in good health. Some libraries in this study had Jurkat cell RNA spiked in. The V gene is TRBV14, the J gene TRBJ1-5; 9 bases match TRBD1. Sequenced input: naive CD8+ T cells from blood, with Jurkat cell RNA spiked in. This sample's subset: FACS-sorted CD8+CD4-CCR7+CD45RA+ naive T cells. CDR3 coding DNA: TGTGCCAGCAGCCAGGACCGGGACAGGGGCAATCAGCCCCAGCATTTT. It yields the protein CASSQDRDRGNQPQHF.